The clone carrying this T cell receptor beta chain turned up a few times. Reverse transcribing all isolated RNA meant expressed TCRB transcripts were sequenced. Data came from immunoSEQ multiplex PCR; TCRdb stores just in-frame clones and leaves some out. The top ten clones hold approximately 0.093% of a sample with hundreds of thousands of clones, around 16% of them seen once. The entry originates in a study of beta chain features in type 1 diabetes. It was one heparinised blood draw, averaging roughly 100 mL, that each donor gave. CD45RO/CCR7/CD25/CD127/CD95/CD27 sorting isolated CD4+ naive, central memory, regulatory and stem cell-like memory cells. V was cut by 1 base and J by 3 bases, with 9 bases left in between. The V gene's germline CDR1 is SGHTA and CDR2 FQGNSA. There are 15 residues in the CDR3.

Specimen: naive CD4+ T cells from blood. The source of this sequence is a man aged 18 to 35 in good health. The chain uses TRBV7-2 and TRBJ2-2, with D perhaps TRBD1 (5 bases). The CDR3 protein is CASSLGRVYTGELFF. Written as DNA, the CDR3 is TGTGCCAGCAGCTTAGGCAGGGTGTACACCGGGGAGCTGTTTTTT. Full variable domain (missing parts from reference TRBV7-2 and TRBJ2-2): GAGVSQSPSNKVTEKGKDVELRCDPISGHTALYWYRQSLGQGLEFLIYFQGNSAPDKSGLPSDRFSAERTGGSVSTLTIQRTQQEDSAVYLCASSLGRVYTGELFFGEGSRLTVL.